A selection of T cell receptor beta chains follows, all from one sample in a study of Ad26.COV2.S vaccination and SARS-CoV-2 variants. Clones were sequenced by immunoSEQ multiplex PCR, and TCRdb holds only the in-frame ones, with some missing. The repertoire holds 410,000 or so clones, with 75% to 95% as singletons. Sequenced material: peripheral blood, taken in a trial of Ad26.COV2.S vaccine versus placebo. The receptors come from a person aged 18-65 years who received the Ad26.COV2.S COVID-19 vaccine or a placebo. CDR3s include the opening cysteine and the closing phenylalanine or tryptophan. D genes are given only for firm matches. Clone sizes are given selectively: once, few, many, or a class where the clone is expanded.

.	15	TRBV10-2	once	TRBJ2-1	TGCGCCAGCAGTGAGTCTTGGACTACCTACAATGAGCAGTTCTTC	CASSESWTTYNEQFF
.	13	TRBV30	.	TRBJ2-3	TGTGCCTGGCTGGCCAGGGCGAGAGATACGCAGTATTTT	CAWLARARDTQYF
.	13	TRBV11-1	few	TRBJ1-6	TGTGCCAGCAGCTTGCTCAGTAGTTCACCCCTCCACTTT	CASSLLSSSPLHF
.	15	TRBV10-1	.	TRBJ2-7	TGCGCCAGCAGTGAGTTGTGGACTCGCCGGTGCGAGCAGTACTTC	CASSELWTRRCEQYF
TRBD2	18	TRBV3-1/TRBV3-2	.	TRBJ2-1	TGTGCCAGCAGCCCCCGGGCTAGCGGGAGAAGATCCTACAATGAGCAGTTCTTC	CASSPRASGRRSYNEQFF
.	14	TRBV11-1	once	TRBJ2-2	TGTGCCAGCAGCCTCATGGGGTACACCGGGGAGCTGTTTTTT	CASSLMGYTGELFF
TRBD2	17	TRBV7-6	.	TRBJ2-5	TGTGCCAGCAGCTTAATCGGTTCAGCGGGAGGTGGGGAGACCCAGTACTTC	CASSLIGSAGGGETQYF
TRBD2	15	TRBV5-1	.	TRBJ2-1	TGCGCCAGCAGCTTAACACTAGCGGTACTGGATGAGCAGTTCTTC	CASSLTLAVLDEQFF
TRBD2	15	TRBV27	.	TRBJ2-1	TGTGCCAGCAGTACTACTAGCGGGGCTTGGAATGAGCAGTTCTTC	CASSTTSGAWNEQFF
TRBD1	12	TRBV6-5	.	TRBJ1-6	TGTGCCAGCACCGACAGGGTTTCACCCCTCCACTTT	CASTDRVSPLHF
TRBD1	14	TRBV13	.	TRBJ2-7	TGTGCCAGCAGCTCCACCGGGACAGGGGGCGAGCAGTACTTC	CASSSTGTGGEQYF